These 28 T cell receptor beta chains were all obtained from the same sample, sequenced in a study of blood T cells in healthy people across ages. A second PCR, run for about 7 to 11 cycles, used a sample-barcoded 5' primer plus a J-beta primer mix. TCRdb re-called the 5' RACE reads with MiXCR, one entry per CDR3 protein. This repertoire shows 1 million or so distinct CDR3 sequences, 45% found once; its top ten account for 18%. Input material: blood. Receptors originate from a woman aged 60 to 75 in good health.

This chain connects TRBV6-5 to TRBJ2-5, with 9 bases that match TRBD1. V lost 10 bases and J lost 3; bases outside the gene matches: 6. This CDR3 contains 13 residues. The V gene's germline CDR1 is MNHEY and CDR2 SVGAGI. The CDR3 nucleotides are TGTGCCACCGTAGGGGACAGGGAAGAGACCCAGTACTTC. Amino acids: CATVGDREETQYF.

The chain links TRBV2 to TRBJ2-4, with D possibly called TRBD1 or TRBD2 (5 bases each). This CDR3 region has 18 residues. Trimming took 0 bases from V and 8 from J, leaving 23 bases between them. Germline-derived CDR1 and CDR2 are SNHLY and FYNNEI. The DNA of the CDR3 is TGTGCCAGCAGTGAAGCGCGGGTCTATAGAGGGGACGTAGACATTCAGTACTTC. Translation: CASSEARVYRGDVDIQYF.

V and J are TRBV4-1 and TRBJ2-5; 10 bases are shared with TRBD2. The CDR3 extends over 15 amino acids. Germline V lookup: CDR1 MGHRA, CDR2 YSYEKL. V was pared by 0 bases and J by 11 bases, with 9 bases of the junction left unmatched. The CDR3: CASSQDRTSGRGQYF. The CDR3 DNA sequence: TGCGCCAGCAGCCAAGATCGGACTAGCGGTCGTGGGCAGTACTTC.

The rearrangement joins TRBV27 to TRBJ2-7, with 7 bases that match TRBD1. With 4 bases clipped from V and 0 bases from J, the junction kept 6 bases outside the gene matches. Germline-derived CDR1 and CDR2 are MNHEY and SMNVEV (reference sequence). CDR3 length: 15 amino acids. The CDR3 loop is CASSYRQGISYEQYF. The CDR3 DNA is TGTGCCAGCAGTTATAGACAGGGAATCTCCTACGAGCAGTACTTC.

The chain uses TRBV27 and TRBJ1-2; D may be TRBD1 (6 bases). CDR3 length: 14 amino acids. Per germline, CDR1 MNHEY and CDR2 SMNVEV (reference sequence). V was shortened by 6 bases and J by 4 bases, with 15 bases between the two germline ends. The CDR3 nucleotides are TGTGCCAGCAGACAAGGGGGGTACGGCTATGGCTACACCTTC. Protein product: CASRQGGYGYGYTF.

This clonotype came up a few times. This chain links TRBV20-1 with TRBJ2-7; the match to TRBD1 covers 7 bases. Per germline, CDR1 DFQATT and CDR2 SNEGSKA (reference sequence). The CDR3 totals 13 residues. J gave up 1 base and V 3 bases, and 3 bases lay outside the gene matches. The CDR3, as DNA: TGCAGTGCTAGGGGGACAGTTTCCTACGAGCAGTACTTC. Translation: CSARGTVSYEQYF.

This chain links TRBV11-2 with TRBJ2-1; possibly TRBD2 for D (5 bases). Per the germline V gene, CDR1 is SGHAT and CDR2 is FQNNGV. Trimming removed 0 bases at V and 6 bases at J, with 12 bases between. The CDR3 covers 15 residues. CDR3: CASSLERVRGNEQFF. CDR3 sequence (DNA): TGTGCCAGCAGCTTAGAAAGGGTACGGGGCAATGAGCAGTTCTTC.

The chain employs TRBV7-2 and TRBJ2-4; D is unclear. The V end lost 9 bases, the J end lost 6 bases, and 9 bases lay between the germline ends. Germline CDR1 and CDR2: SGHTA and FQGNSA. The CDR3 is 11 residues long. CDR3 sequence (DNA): TGTGCCAGAGTGTGGGGAAACATTCAGTACTTC. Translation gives CARVWGNIQYF.

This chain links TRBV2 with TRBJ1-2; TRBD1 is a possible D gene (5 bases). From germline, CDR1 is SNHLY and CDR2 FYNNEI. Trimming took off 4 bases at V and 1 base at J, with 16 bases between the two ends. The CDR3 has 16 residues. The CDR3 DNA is TGTGCCAGCAGTGTTGTAACAGGCAAGGGTAACTATGGCTACACCTTC. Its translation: CASSVVTGKGNYGYTF.

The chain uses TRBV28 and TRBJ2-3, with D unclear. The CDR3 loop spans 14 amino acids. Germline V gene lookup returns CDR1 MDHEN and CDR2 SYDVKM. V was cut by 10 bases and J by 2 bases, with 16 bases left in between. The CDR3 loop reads CATCLDGHTDTQYF. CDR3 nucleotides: TGTGCCACCTGCCTCGACGGGCACACAGATACGCAGTATTTT.

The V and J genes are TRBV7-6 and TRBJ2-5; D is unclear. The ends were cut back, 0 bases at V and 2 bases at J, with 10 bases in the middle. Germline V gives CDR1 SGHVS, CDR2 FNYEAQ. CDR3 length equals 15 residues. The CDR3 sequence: CASSLALRSQETQYF. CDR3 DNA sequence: TGTGCCAGCAGCTTAGCGCTCAGGAGTCAAGAGACCCAGTACTTC.

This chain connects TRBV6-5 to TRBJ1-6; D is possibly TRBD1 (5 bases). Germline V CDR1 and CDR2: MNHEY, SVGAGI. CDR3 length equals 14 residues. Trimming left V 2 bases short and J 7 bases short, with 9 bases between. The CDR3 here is CASSYTGPNSPLHF. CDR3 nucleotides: TGTGCCAGCAGTTACACAGGCCCAAATTCACCCCTCCACTTT.

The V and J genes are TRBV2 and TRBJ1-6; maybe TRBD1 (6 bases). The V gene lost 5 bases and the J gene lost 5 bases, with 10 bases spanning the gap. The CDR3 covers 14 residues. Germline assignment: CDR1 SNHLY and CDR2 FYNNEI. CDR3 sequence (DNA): TGTGCCAGCAGTAGACAGGTTAATAATTCACCCCTCCACTTT. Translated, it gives CASSRQVNNSPLHF.

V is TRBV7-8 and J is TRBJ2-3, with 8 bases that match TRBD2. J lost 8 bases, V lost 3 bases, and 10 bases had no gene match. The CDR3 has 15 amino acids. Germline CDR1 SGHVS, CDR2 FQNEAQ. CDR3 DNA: TGTGCCAGCAGCTTCGGACTAGCCGAGAGGAGTACGCAGTATTTT. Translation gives CASSFGLAERSTQYF.

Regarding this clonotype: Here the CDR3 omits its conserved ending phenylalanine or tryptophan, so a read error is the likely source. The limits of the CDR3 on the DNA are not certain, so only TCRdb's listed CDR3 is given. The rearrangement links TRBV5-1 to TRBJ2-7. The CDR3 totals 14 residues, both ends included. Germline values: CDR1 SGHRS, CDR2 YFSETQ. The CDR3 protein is CASSLSGRAYGRYI.

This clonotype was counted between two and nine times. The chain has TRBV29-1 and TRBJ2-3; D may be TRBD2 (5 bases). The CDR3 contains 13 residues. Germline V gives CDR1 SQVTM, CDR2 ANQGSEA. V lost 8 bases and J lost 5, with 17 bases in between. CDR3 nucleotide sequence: TGCAGCTTCGGGCCCCCGGGAAGAGATACGCAGTATTTT. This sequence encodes CSFGPPGRDTQYF.

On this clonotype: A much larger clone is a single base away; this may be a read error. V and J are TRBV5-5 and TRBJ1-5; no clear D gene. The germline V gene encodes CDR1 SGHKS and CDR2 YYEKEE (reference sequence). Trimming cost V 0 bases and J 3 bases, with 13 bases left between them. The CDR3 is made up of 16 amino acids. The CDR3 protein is CASSLAAAGPNQPQHF. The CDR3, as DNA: TGTGCCAGCAGCTTGGCCGCGGCAGGTCCCAATCAGCCCCAGCATTTT.

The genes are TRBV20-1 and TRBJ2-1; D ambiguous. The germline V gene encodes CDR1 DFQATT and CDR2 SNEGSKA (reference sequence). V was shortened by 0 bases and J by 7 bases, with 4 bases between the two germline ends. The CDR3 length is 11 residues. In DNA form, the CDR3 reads TGCAGTGCTAGAGAGGGGAATGAGCAGTTCTTC. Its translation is CSAREGNEQFF.

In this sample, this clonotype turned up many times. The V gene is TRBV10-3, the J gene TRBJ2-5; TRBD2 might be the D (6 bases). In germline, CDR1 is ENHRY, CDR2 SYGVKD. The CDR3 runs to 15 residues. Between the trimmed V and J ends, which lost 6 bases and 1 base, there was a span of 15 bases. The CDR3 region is CAIRDDSGPQETQYF. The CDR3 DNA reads TGTGCCATCAGAGACGATAGCGGTCCCCAAGAGACCCAGTACTTC.

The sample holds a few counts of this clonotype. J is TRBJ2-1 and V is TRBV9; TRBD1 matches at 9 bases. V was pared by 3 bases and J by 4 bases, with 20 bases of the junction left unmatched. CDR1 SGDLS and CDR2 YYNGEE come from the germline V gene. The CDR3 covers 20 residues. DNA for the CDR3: TGTGCCAGCAGCGCCCGGGACAGGGCGGCTAGCGGCAGAAGGTACAATGAGCAGTTCTTC. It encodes CASSARDRAASGRRYNEQFF.

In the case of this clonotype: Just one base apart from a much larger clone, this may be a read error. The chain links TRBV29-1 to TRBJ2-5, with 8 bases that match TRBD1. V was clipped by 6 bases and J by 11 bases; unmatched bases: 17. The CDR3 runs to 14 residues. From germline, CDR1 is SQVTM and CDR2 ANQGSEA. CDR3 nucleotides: TGCAGCGTGGCAGGGGGCACAGGCAGCTACGATCAGTACTTC. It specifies CSVAGGTGSYDQYF.

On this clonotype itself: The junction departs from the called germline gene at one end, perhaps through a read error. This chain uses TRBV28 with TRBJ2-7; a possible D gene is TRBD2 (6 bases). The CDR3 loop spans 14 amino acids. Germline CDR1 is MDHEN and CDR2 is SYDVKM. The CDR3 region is CASSFRGGKSERYF. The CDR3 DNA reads TGTGCCAGCAGTTTTCGGGGCGGGAAGAGCGAGCGGTACTTC.

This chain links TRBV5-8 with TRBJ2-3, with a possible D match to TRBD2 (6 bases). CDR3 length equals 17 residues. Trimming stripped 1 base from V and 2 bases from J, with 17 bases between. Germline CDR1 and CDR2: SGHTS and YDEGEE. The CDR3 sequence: CASSLTGRKKYTDTQYF. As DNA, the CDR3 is TGTGCCAGCAGCTTGACCGGGAGAAAAAAGTACACAGATACGCAGTATTTT. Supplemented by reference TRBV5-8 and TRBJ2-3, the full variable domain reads EAGVTQSPTHLIKTRGQQATLRCSPISGHTSVYWYQQALGLGLQFLLWYDEGEERNRGNFPPRFSGRQFPNYSSELNVNALELEDSALYLCASSLTGRKKYTDTQYFGPGTRLTVL.

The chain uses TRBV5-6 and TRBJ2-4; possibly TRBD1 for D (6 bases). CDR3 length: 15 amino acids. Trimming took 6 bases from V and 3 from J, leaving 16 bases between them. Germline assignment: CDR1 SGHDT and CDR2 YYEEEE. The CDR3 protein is CASTLLRTDKNIQYF. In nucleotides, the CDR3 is TGTGCCAGCACCTTACTCCGGACAGACAAAAACATTCAGTACTTC.

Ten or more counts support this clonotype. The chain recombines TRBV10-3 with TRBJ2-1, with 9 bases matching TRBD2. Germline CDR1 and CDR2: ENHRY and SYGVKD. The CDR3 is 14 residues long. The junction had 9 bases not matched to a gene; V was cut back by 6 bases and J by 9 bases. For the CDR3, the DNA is TGTGCCATCAGCCAAGCGGGAGGCAGGGGTGAGCAGTTCTTC. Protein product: CAISQAGGRGEQFF.

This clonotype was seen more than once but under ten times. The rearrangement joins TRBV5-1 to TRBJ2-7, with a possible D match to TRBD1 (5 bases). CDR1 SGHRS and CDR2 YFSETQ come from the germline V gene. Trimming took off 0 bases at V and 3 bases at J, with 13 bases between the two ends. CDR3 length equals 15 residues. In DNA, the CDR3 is TGCGCCAGCAGCTTGGAGGTAGGGGCGCGCTACGAGCAGTACTTC. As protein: CASSLEVGARYEQYF.

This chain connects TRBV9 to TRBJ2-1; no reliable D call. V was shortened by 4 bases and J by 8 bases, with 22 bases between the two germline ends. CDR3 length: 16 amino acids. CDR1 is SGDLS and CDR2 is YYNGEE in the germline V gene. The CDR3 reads CASSHGRVGRRDEQFF. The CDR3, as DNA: TGTGCCAGCAGCCACGGTCGGGTGGGTCGTAGGGATGAGCAGTTCTTC.

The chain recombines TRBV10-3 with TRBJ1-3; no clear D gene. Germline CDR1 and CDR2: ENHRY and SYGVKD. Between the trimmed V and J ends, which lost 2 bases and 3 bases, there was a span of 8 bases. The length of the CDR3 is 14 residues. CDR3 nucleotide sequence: TGTGCCATCAGTGAGATCGGCTTTGGAAACACCATATATTTT. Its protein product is CAISEIGFGNTIYF.